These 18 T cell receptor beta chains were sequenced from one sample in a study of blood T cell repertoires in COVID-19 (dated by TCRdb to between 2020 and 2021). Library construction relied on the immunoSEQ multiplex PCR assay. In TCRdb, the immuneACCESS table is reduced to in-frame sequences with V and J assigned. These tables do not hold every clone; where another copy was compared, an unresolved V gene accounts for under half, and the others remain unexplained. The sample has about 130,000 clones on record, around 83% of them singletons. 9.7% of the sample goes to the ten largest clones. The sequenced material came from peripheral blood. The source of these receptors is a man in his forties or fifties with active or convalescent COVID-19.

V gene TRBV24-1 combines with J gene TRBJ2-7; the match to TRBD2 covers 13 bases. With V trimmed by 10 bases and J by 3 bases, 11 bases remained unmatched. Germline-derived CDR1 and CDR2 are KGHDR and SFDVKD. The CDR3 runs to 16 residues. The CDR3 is CATRQGTSGGVYEQYF. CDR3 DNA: TGTGCCACTAGACAGGGAACTAGCGGGGGGGTCTACGAGCAGTACTTC.

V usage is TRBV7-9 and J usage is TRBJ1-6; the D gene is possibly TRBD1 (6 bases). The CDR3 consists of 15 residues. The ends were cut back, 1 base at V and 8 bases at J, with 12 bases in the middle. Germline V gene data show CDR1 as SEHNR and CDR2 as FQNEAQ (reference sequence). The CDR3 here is CASSLGMGADSPLHF. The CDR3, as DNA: TGTGCCAGCAGCTTAGGGATGGGGGCCGATTCACCCCTCCACTTT.

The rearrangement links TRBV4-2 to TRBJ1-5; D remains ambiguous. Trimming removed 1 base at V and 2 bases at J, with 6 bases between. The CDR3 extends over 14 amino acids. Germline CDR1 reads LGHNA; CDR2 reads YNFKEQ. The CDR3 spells CASSQGSGNQPQHF. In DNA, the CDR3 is TGTGCCAGCAGCCAAGGAAGCGGCAATCAGCCCCAGCATTTT.

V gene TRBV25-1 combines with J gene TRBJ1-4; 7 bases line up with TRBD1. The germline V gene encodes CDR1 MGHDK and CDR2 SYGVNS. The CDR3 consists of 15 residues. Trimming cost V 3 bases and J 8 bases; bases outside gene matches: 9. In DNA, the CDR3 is TGTGCCAGCAGTGAGCAACCTGGGACAGTCGAAAAACTGTTTTTT. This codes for CASSEQPGTVEKLFF.

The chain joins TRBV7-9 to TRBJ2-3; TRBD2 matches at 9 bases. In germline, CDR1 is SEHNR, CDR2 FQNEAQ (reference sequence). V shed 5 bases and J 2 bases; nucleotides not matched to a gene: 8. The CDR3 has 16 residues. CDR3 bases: TGTGCCAGCAGCCCCCTGGGCGGGGGGGCCACAGATACGCAGTATTTT. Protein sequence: CASSPLGGGATDTQYF.

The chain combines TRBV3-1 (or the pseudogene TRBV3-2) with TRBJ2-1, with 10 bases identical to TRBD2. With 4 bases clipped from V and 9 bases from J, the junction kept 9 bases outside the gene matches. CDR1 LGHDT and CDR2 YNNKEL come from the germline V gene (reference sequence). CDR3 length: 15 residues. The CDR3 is CASSPISGGAGEQFF. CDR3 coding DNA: TGTGCCAGCAGCCCCATCAGCGGGGGGGCCGGTGAGCAGTTCTTC.

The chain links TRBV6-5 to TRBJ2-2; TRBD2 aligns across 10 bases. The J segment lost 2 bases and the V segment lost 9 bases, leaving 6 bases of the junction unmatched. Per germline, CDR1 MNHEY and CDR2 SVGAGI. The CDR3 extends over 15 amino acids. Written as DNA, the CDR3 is TGTGCCAGTAAGCGGGGGGGCATTAACACCGGGGAGCTGTTTTTT. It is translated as CASKRGGINTGELFF.

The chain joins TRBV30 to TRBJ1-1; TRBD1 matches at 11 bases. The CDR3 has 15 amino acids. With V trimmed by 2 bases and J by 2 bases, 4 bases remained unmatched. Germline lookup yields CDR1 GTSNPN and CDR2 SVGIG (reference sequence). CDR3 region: CAWSKGQGVNTEAFF. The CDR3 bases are TGTGCCTGGAGTAAGGGACAGGGGGTCAACACTGAAGCTTTCTTT. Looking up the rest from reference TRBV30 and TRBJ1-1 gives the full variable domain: SQTIHQWPATLVQPVGSPLSLECTVEGTSNPNLYWYRQAAGRGLQLLFYSVGIGQISSEVPQNLSASRPQDRQFILSSKKLLLSDSGFYLCAWSKGQGVNTEAFFGQGTRLTVV.

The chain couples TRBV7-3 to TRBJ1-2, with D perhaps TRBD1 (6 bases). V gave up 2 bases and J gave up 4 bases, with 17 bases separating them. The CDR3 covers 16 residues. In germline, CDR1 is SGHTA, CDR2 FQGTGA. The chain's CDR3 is CASSLDFGQGSYGYTF. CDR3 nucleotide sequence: TGTGCCAGCAGCTTAGATTTTGGCCAGGGGAGCTATGGCTACACCTTC.

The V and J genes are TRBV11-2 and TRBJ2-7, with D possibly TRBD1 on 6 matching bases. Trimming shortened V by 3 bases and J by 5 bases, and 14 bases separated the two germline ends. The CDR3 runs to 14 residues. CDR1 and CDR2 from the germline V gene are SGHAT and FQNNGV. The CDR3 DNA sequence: TGTGCCAGCAGCTTCACAGGGAAGGGGAACGAGCAGTACTTC. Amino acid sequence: CASSFTGKGNEQYF.

CDR3 DNA: TGTGCCATCAGTGAAGGGCAGGGATTCGATCAGCCCCAGCATTTT. Protein product: CAISEGQGFDQPQHF. V and J are TRBV10-3 and TRBJ1-5; tentative D call: TRBD1 (5 bases). The CDR3 runs 15 residues. Germline CDR1 is ENHRY and CDR2 is SYGVKD. Trimming cost V 3 bases and J 5 bases, with 14 bases left between them.

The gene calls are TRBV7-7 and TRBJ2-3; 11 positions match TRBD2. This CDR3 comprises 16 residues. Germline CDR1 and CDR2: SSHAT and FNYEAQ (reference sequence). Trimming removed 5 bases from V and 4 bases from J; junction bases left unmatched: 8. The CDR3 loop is CASSPTSGGRADTQYF. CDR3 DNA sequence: TGTGCCAGCAGCCCTACTAGCGGGGGCCGAGCAGATACGCAGTATTTT.

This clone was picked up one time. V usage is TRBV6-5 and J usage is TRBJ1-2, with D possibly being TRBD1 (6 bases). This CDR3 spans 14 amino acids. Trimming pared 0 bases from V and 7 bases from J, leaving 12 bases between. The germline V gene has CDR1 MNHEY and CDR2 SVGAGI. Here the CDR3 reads CASSYSPAQGGYTF. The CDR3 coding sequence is TGTGCCAGCAGTTACTCCCCCGCACAGGGTGGCTACACCTTC.

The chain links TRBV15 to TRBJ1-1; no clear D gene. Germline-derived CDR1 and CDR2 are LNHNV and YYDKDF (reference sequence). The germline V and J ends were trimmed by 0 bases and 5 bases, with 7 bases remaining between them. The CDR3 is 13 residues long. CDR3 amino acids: CATSRDRSTEAFF. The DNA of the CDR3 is TGTGCCACCAGCAGAGACCGGAGTACTGAAGCTTTCTTT.

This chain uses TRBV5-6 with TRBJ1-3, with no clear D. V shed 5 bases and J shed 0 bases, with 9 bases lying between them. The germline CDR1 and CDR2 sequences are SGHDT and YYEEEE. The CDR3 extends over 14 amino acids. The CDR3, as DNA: TGTGCCAGCAGTTCCCAGTACTCTGGAAACACCATATATTTT. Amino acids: CASSSQYSGNTIYF.

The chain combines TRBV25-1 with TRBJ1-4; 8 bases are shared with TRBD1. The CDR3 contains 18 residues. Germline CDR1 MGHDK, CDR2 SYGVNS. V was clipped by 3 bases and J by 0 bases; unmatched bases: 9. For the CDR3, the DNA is TGTGCCAGCAGTGACCGGGGGACAGGAGCGTCAACTAATGAAAAACTGTTTTTT. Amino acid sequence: CASSDRGTGASTNEKLFF.

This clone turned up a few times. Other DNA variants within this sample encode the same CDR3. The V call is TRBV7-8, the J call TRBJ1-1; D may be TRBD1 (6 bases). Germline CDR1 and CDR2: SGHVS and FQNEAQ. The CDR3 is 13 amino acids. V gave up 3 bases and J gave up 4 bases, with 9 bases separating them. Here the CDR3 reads CASSLTGGTEAFF. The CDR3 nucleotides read TGTGCCAGCAGCTTGACAGGAGGCACTGAAGCTTTCTTT. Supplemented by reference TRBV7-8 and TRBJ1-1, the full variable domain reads GAGVSQSPRYKVAKRGQDVALRCDPISGHVSLFWYQQALGQGPEFLTYFQNEAQLDKSGLPSDRFFAERPEGSVSTLKIQRTQQEDSAVYLCASSLTGGTEAFFGQGTRLTVV.

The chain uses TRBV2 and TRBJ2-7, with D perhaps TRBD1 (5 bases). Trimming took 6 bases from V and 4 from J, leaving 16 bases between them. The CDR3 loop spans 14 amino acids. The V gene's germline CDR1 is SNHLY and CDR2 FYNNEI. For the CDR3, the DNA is TGTGCCAGCAGAGTTGGGCAGGGTGTTTACGAGCAGTACTTC. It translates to CASRVGQGVYEQYF.